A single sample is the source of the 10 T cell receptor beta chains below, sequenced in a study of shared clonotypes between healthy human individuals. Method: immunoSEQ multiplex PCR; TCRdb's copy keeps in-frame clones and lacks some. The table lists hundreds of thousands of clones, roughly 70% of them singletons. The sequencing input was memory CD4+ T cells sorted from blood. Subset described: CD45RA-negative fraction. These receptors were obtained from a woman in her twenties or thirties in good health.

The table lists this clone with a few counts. As DNA, the CDR3 is TGCGCCAGCAGCTCGACGGGGAACCAAGAGACCCAGTACTTC. Protein: CASSSTGNQETQYF. The chain links TRBV5-1 to TRBJ2-5, with D perhaps TRBD2 (5 bases). V lost 3 bases and J 0 bases, leaving 9 bases between the germline ends. The CDR3 spans 14 residues. From germline, CDR1 is SGHRS and CDR2 YFSETQ.

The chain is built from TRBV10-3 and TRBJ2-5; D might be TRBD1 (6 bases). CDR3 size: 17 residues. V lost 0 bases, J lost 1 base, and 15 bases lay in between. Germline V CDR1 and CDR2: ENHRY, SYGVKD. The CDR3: CAISESSRAGVQETQYF. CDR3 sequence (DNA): TGTGCCATCAGTGAGTCGAGTCGGGCAGGGGTCCAAGAGACCCAGTACTTC.

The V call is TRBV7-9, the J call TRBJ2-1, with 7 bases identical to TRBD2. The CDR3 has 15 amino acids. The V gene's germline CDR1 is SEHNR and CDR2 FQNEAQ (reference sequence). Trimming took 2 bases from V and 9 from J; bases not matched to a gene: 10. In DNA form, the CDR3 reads TGTGCCAGCAGCTTACTAGTGGGCGGCGGGGGTGAGCAGTTCTTC. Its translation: CASSLLVGGGGEQFF.

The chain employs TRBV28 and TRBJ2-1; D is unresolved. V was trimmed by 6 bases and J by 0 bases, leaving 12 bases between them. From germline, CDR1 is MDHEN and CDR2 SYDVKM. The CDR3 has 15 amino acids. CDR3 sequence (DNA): TGTGCCAGCAGATTAGAATTTAGCTCCTACAATGAGCAGTTCTTC. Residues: CASRLEFSSYNEQFF.

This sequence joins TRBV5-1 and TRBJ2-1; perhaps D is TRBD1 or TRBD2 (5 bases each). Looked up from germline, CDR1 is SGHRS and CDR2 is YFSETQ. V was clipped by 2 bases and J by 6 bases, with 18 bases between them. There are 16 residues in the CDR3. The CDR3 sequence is CASSFGRDHSPNEQFF. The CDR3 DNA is TGCGCCAGCAGCTTCGGCCGGGACCACTCCCCCAATGAGCAGTTCTTC.

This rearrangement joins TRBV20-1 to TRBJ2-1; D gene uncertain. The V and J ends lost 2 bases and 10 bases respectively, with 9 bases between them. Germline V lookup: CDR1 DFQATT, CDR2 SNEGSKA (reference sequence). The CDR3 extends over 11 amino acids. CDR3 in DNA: TGCAGTGCTAGAAATCGTTGGGAGCAGTTCTTC. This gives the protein CSARNRWEQFF.

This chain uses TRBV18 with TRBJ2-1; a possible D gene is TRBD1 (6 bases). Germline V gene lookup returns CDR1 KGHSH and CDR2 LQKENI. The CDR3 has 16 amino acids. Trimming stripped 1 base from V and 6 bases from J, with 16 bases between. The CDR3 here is CASSPRAVRGINEQFF. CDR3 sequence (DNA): TGTGCCAGCTCACCACGAGCTGTAAGGGGGATCAATGAGCAGTTCTTC.

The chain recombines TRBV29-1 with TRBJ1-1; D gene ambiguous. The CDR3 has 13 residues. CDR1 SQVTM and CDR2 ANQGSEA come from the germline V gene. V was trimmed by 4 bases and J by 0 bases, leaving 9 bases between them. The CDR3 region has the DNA TGCAGCGTTGTTGGGAGCATGAACACTGAAGCTTTCTTT. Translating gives CSVVGSMNTEAFF.

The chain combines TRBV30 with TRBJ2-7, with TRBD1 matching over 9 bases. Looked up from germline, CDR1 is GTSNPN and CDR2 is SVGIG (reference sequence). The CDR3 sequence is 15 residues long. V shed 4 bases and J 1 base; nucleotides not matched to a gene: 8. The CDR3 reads CAWTSTGTGSYEQYF. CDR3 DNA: TGTGCCTGGACCTCCACCGGGACAGGGTCCTACGAGCAGTACTTC.

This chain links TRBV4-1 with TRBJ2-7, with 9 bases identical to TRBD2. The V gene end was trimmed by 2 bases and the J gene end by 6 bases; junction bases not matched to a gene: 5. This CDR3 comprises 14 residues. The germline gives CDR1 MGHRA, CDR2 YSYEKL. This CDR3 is CASSQWTSEVEQYF. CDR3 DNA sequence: TGCGCCAGCAGCCAATGGACTAGCGAGGTCGAGCAGTACTTC.